One sample yielded the 19 T cell receptor beta chains listed below, sequenced in a study of spatial heterogeneity in lung cancer. MiXCR was run by TCRdb on the 5' RACE reads, yielding one entry per CDR3 protein. The sample includes about 28,000 distinct CDR3 sequences, more than 8% of them seen just once. Time point: sample taken at primary tumor resection. Frozen PBMC, nontumor lung or tumor provided whole RNA, which was sequenced unsorted. Sequenced here: PBMCs, sampled at surgery. These receptors all come from a female donor with early-stage non-small cell lung cancer.

This clonotype was recorded many times. The rearrangement uses TRBV7-8 and TRBJ2-7, with a tentative D call TRBD2 (5 bases). The length of the CDR3 is 13 residues. Germline-derived CDR1 and CDR2 are SGHVS and FQNEAQ. V lost 0 bases, J lost 3 bases, and 6 bases lay in between. In DNA, the CDR3 is TGTGCCAGCAGCTTAGCCCGGGACTACGAGCAGTACTTC. Protein product: CASSLARDYEQYF.

The chain combines TRBV12-3 or TRBV12-4 with TRBJ1-6, with 10 positions matching TRBD1. This CDR3 region has 15 residues. The V gene end was trimmed by 4 bases and the J gene end by 9 bases; junction bases not matched to a gene: 6. The CDR3 loop reads CASSSAGTGASPLHF. Here the CDR3 DNA reads TGTGCCAGCAGTTCTGCCGGGACAGGGGCTTCACCCCTCCACTTT.

This clonotype has at least ten counts. V and J are TRBV6-6 and TRBJ2-1; D unresolved. Germline loops: CDR1 MNHNY, CDR2 SVGAGI (reference sequence). V was trimmed by 6 bases and J by 3 bases, leaving 9 bases between them. The CDR3 has 13 amino acids. The CDR3 nucleotides are TGTGCCAGCAGCTTAGGGAACTACAATGAGCAGTTCTTC. Residues: CASSLGNYNEQFF.

This clonotype was observed a handful of times. V gene TRBV5-6 combines with J gene TRBJ1-5; D gene uncertain. Germline values: CDR1 SGHDT, CDR2 YYEEEE. Trimming took off 4 bases at V and 4 bases at J, with 18 bases between the two ends. The CDR3 has 16 amino acids. CDR3 amino acids: CASSASRRAGNQPQHF. DNA for the CDR3: TGTGCCAGCAGCGCCTCCCGGAGGGCTGGTAATCAGCCCCAGCATTTT. The full variable domain, with the rest looked up from reference TRBV5-6 and TRBJ1-5, is DAGVTQSPTHLIKTRGQQVTLRCSPKSGHDTVSWYQQALGQGPQFIFQYYEEEERQRGNFPDRFSGHQFPNYSSELNVNALLLGDSALYLCASSASRRAGNQPQHFGDGTRLSIL.

This clonotype was recorded at least ten times. The chain recombines TRBV18 with TRBJ2-1; 7 nucleotides align to TRBD2. The germline CDR1 and CDR2 sequences are KGHSH and LQKENI. J lost 2 bases, V lost 6 bases, and 10 bases had no gene match. This CDR3 region has 16 residues. The CDR3, as DNA: TGTGCCAGCTCGAAAGCCAACGGGAGGACCTACAATGAGCAGTTCTTC. Its translation: CASSKANGRTYNEQFF.

This clonotype was seen at least ten times. V is TRBV5-1 and J is TRBJ2-1, with D possibly matching TRBD1 (6 bases). The CDR3 length is 20 residues. Trimming stripped 1 base from V and 8 bases from J, with 31 bases between. CDR1 and CDR2 (germline): SGHRS, YFSETQ. The CDR3 reads CASSLSIAQRVVPRGHEQFF. CDR3 DNA: TGCGCCAGCAGCTTGAGTATTGCCCAAAGAGTAGTACCCAGGGGCCATGAGCAGTTCTTC.

This clonotype was seen many times. The chain links TRBV27 to TRBJ2-2; possibly TRBD1 for D (6 bases). V lost 5 bases to trimming and J lost 0 bases, with 13 bases between them. Germline V lookup: CDR1 MNHEY, CDR2 SMNVEV (reference sequence). CDR3 size: 16 residues. CDR3 in amino acids: CASSPGQRTNTGELFF. CDR3 bases: TGTGCCAGCAGTCCTGGACAGAGGACGAACACCGGGGAGCTGTTTTTT.

There are many counts of this clonotype. The chain recombines TRBV7-9 with TRBJ1-4; no clear D. The germline V gene encodes CDR1 SEHNR and CDR2 FQNEAQ (reference sequence). V was cut by 5 bases and J by 0 bases, with 28 bases left in between. The CDR3 is made up of 21 amino acids. The CDR3 DNA follows: TGTGCCAGCAGCCTCCCCGGCGGTTTGACATCGATCGGGACAACTAATGAAAAACTGTTTTTT. Its protein product is CASSLPGGLTSIGTTNEKLFF.

This clonotype was found many times. The chain has TRBV28 and TRBJ2-1; 10 positions match TRBD2. Looked up from germline, CDR1 is MDHEN and CDR2 is SYDVKM. CDR3 length: 14 residues. After removal of 2 bases from V and 15 bases from J, the junction contained 10 bases not matched to a gene. The CDR3 spells CASSLAALAGKRFF. The DNA of the CDR3 is TGTGCCAGCAGTTTAGCCGCACTAGCGGGAAAGAGGTTCTTC.

The table lists this clonotype with many counts. This rearrangement joins TRBV11-2 to TRBJ2-1; 7 bases are a match to TRBD2. The junction had 4 bases not matched to a gene; V was cut back by 5 bases and J by 9 bases. Germline CDR1 is SGHAT and CDR2 is FQNNGV. This CDR3 is 12 amino acids long. The chain's CDR3 is CASSPRGGEQFF. The CDR3, as DNA: TGTGCCAGCAGCCCCCGCGGGGGTGAGCAGTTCTTC.

In its sample, this clonotype was seen many times. The V gene is TRBV11-3, the J gene TRBJ2-1, with TRBD2 identical over 10 bases. The germline gives CDR1 SGHNT, CDR2 YENEEA. The CDR3 contains 16 residues. The V gene end was trimmed by 4 bases and the J gene end by 3 bases; junction bases not matched to a gene: 6. The CDR3 DNA is TGTGCCAGCAGCTCCCGACTAGCGGGTAGCTACAATGAGCAGTTCTTC. Its protein is CASSSRLAGSYNEQFF. Drawing the rest from reference TRBV11-3 and TRBJ2-1, the complete variable domain is EAGVVQSPRYKIIEKKQPVAFWCNPISGHNTLYWYLQNLGQGPELLIRYENEEAVDDSQLPKDRFSAERLKGVDSTLKIQPAELGDSAVYLCASSSRLAGSYNEQFFGPGTRLTVL.

The chain recombines TRBV20-1 with TRBJ1-4, with D unclear. The CDR3 sequence is 12 residues long. V lost 3 bases and J lost 8, with 10 bases in between. From germline, CDR1 is DFQATT and CDR2 SNEGSKA (reference sequence). Here the CDR3 reads CSARDEGEKLFF. As DNA, the CDR3 is TGCAGTGCTAGGGACGAAGGGGAAAAACTGTTTTTT.

CDR3 sequence reads: CASRTDRTANYGYTF. For the CDR3, the DNA is TGTGCCAGCAGGACCGACAGGACAGCTAACTATGGCTACACCTTC. The V gene is TRBV7-2, the J gene TRBJ1-2; weak D call: TRBD1 (6 bases). With 6 bases removed from V and 0 bases from J, the gap between germline ends came to 14 bases. Germline V gene lookup returns CDR1 SGHTA and CDR2 FQGNSA. CDR3 size: 15 residues.

This clonotype has a count of ten or more. This chain uses TRBV4-3 with TRBJ2-1; D gene unclear. V was clipped by 0 bases and J by 2 bases, with 17 bases between them. CDR3 size: 18 residues. The germline gives CDR1 LGHNA, CDR2 YSLEER. CDR3 nucleotides: TGCGCCAGCAGCCAAGATTTGGCTACGCTATCCGCCTACAATGAGCAGTTCTTC. Translating gives CASSQDLATLSAYNEQFF.

The sample holds many counts of this clonotype. The V gene is TRBV3-1, the J gene TRBJ2-3; no reliable D call. With 0 bases removed from V and 12 bases from J, the gap between germline ends came to 13 bases. The CDR3 runs 13 residues. Germline V CDR1 and CDR2: LGHDT, YNNKEL (reference sequence). CDR3 nucleotides: TGTGCCAGCAGCCAAGAGAAATTCTCCCCCCAGTATTTT. Its translation is CASSQEKFSPQYF.

This clonotype showed up many times. The chain links TRBV2 to TRBJ2-3; TRBD1 agrees at 8 bases. This CDR3 is 14 amino acids long. The V gene end was trimmed by 8 bases and the J gene end by 0 bases; junction bases not matched to a gene: 4. Germline V gene lookup returns CDR1 SNHLY and CDR2 FYNNEI. The CDR3 spells CASRQGSSTDTQYF. CDR3 sequence (DNA): TGTGCCAGCCGACAGGGGTCGAGCACAGATACGCAGTATTTT.

This clonotype was observed a handful of times. The CDR3 loop reads CASSLDYRGETQYF. DNA of the CDR3: TGCGCCAGCAGCTTGGATTACAGGGGAGAGACCCAGTACTTC. The V gene is TRBV5-1, the J gene TRBJ2-5; 7 nucleotides align to TRBD1. The CDR3 totals 14 residues. V dropped 0 bases and J dropped 4; count of bases not matched to a gene: 3. In germline, CDR1 is SGHRS, CDR2 YFSETQ.

This clonotype has a handful of counts. The rearrangement joins TRBV29-1 to TRBJ2-2; a possible D gene is TRBD2 (5 bases). V was clipped by 4 bases and J by 2 bases, with 11 bases between them. Looked up from germline, CDR1 is SQVTM and CDR2 is ANQGSEA. The CDR3 extends over 14 amino acids. In nucleotides, the CDR3 is TGCAGCGTTGCGGACGGACTCAACACCGGGGAGCTGTTTTTT. The encoded protein is CSVADGLNTGELFF.

In this sample, this clonotype turned up many times. The rearrangement links TRBV27 to TRBJ1-6; D remains unclear. V lost 6 bases, J lost 6 bases, and 3 bases lay in between. Germline CDR1 MNHEY, CDR2 SMNVEV (reference sequence). The CDR3 contains 11 residues. For the CDR3, the DNA is TGTGCCAGCAGATCTAATTCACCCCTCCACTTT. It specifies CASRSNSPLHF.